Listed below are T cell receptor beta chains from one sample, sequenced in a study of T cell responses to AZD1222 COVID-19 vaccine. Here immunoSEQ multiplex PCR was the method, and the copy in TCRdb shows in-frame clones only, minus some. The sample yields more than 150,000 clones, 88% seen once. The sequences come from peripheral blood, collected 28 days after the second AZD1222 dose. The receptors were gathered from an adult who received the AZD1222 COVID-19 vaccine. The CDR3 runs from the conserved cysteine through the conserved F or W. The D gene is left open where the match is weak. Clone sizes are given selectively: once, few, many, or a class where the clone is expanded.

j_call: TRBJ1-2
d_call: TRBD1
v_call: TRBV28
clone_size: .
cdr3_aa: CASRPGTGGYGYTF
cdr3_nt: TGTGCCAGCAGACCCGGGACAGGGGGCTATGGCTACACCTTC

j_call: TRBJ2-7
d_call: .
v_call: TRBV12-5
clone_size: once
cdr3_aa: CASGLGPSAEQYF
cdr3_nt: TGTGCTAGTGGTTTGGGCCCTTCCGCGGAGCAGTACTTC

j_call: TRBJ2-4
d_call: .
v_call: TRBV18
clone_size: .
cdr3_aa: CASSPLRGLAKNIQYF
cdr3_nt: TGTGCCAGCTCACCACTCCGGGGGTTAGCCAAAAACATTCAGTACTTC

j_call: TRBJ1-1
d_call: .
v_call: TRBV2
clone_size: .
cdr3_aa: CASSEGRGMNTEAFF
cdr3_nt: TGTGCCAGCAGTGAAGGTAGGGGCATGAACACTGAAGCTTTCTTT

j_call: TRBJ2-7
d_call: .
v_call: TRBV7-9
clone_size: .
cdr3_aa: CASSLDRSIRAGAEQYF
cdr3_nt: TGTGCCAGCAGCTTAGATCGGTCCATAAGGGCTGGCGCGGAGCAGTACTTC

j_call: TRBJ1-6
d_call: .
v_call: TRBV27
clone_size: few
cdr3_aa: CASSLSPAGNPYNSPLHF
cdr3_nt: TGTGCCAGCAGTTTATCTCCAGCGGGGAATCCCTATAATTCACCCCTCCACTTT

j_call: TRBJ1-5
d_call: TRBD1
v_call: TRBV15
clone_size: .
cdr3_aa: CATSSWDRVDQPQHF
cdr3_nt: TGTGCCACCAGCAGCTGGGACAGGGTAGATCAGCCCCAGCATTTT

j_call: TRBJ2-7
d_call: .
v_call: TRBV27
clone_size: .
cdr3_aa: CASSFGRTYEQYF
cdr3_nt: TGTGCCAGCAGTTTTGGGAGGACCTACGAGCAGTACTTC

j_call: TRBJ1-3
d_call: .
v_call: TRBV9
clone_size: once
cdr3_aa: CASSAGTALSGNTIYF
cdr3_nt: TGTGCCAGCAGCGCGGGGACTGCTCTCTCTGGAAACACCATATATTTT

j_call: TRBJ2-5
d_call: TRBD2
v_call: TRBV6-2/TRBV6-3
clone_size: .
cdr3_aa: CASSPLAGDRETQYF
cdr3_nt: TGTGCCAGCAGCCCCTTAGCGGGAGACCGGGAGACCCAGTACTTC

j_call: TRBJ2-1
d_call: .
v_call: TRBV9
clone_size: once
cdr3_aa: CASSPPSSIEQFF
cdr3_nt: TGTGCCAGCAGCCCTCCCTCTAGCATTGAGCAGTTCTTC

j_call: TRBJ2-3
d_call: .
v_call: TRBV30
clone_size: .
cdr3_aa: CAWSVSLGRTDTQYF
cdr3_nt: TGTGCCTGGAGTGTATCGTTGGGGCGGACAGATACGCAGTATTTT

j_call: TRBJ1-2
d_call: .
v_call: TRBV20-1
clone_size: .
cdr3_aa: CSASGSYGYTF
cdr3_nt: TGCAGTGCTAGTGGCAGCTATGGCTACACCTTC

j_call: TRBJ2-2
d_call: .
v_call: TRBV18
clone_size: .
cdr3_aa: CASSERNGELFF
cdr3_nt: TGTGCCAGCTCGGAGCGGAACGGGGAGCTGTTTTTT

j_call: TRBJ2-2
d_call: TRBD1
v_call: TRBV19
clone_size: .
cdr3_aa: CASTGDRARSSGELFF
cdr3_nt: TGTGCCAGTACCGGGGACAGGGCCCGTTCGAGCGGGGAGCTGTTTTTT

j_call: TRBJ2-5
d_call: .
v_call: TRBV28
clone_size: .
cdr3_aa: CASSLGLKETQYF
cdr3_nt: TGTGCCAGCAGTTTGGGTCTTAAAGAGACCCAGTACTTC

j_call: TRBJ2-1
d_call: .
v_call: TRBV19
clone_size: .
cdr3_aa: CASSIGQGSYNEQFF
cdr3_nt: TGTGCCAGTAGTATAGGTCAGGGTTCCTACAATGAGCAGTTCTTC

j_call: TRBJ2-2
d_call: .
v_call: TRBV9
clone_size: .
cdr3_aa: CASSPHTGELFF
cdr3_nt: TGTGCCAGCAGCCCTCACACCGGGGAGCTGTTTTTT

j_call: TRBJ2-3
d_call: .
v_call: TRBV7-2
clone_size: .
cdr3_aa: CASSPAQGGGTDTQYF
cdr3_nt: TGTGCCAGCAGCCCCGCCCAGGGGGGAGGCACAGATACGCAGTATTTT

j_call: TRBJ2-2
d_call: TRBD2
v_call: TRBV7-6
clone_size: few
cdr3_aa: CASSYEAGGYTGELFF
cdr3_nt: TGTGCCAGCAGCTACGAAGCGGGAGGTTACACCGGGGAGCTGTTTTTT

j_call: TRBJ2-1
d_call: .
v_call: TRBV3-1/TRBV3-2
clone_size: .
cdr3_aa: CASSKAWGLINNEQFF
cdr3_nt: TGTGCCAGCAGCAAGGCCTGGGGGCTTATTAACAATGAGCAGTTCTTC

j_call: TRBJ2-6
d_call: .
v_call: TRBV6-7
clone_size: once
cdr3_aa: CASSYSVELTGANVLTF
cdr3_nt: TGTGCCAGCAGTTACTCAGTAGAGTTAACTGGGGCCAACGTCCTGACTTTC

j_call: TRBJ2-7
d_call: .
v_call: TRBV5-1
clone_size: .
cdr3_aa: CASSLLSGSSYEQYF
cdr3_nt: TGCGCCAGCAGCTTGTTAAGTGGCAGCTCCTACGAGCAGTACTTC

j_call: TRBJ2-7
d_call: TRBD1
v_call: TRBV6-2/TRBV6-3
clone_size: .
cdr3_aa: CASSYPTGGSYEQYF
cdr3_nt: TGTGCCAGCAGTTACCCCACAGGGGGCTCCTACGAGCAGTACTTC

j_call: TRBJ1-1
d_call: .
v_call: TRBV9
clone_size: few
cdr3_aa: CASSVANGVNTEAFF
cdr3_nt: TGTGCCAGCAGCGTAGCTAACGGAGTGAACACTGAAGCTTTCTTT

j_call: TRBJ1-4
d_call: .
v_call: TRBV7-8
clone_size: once
cdr3_aa: CASSHLGGAGEKLFF
cdr3_nt: TGTGCCAGCAGTCACCTCGGGGGCGCTGGGGAAAAACTGTTTTTT

j_call: TRBJ1-2
d_call: .
v_call: TRBV6-5
clone_size: .
cdr3_aa: CASSFLQGVDGYTF
cdr3_nt: TGTGCCAGCAGTTTCCTCCAGGGAGTGGATGGCTACACCTTC

j_call: TRBJ2-7
d_call: TRBD1
v_call: TRBV6-2/TRBV6-3
clone_size: .
cdr3_aa: CASSPLRTGPTYEQYF
cdr3_nt: TGTGCCAGCAGTCCCCTCCGGACAGGTCCTACCTACGAGCAGTACTTC

j_call: TRBJ2-7
d_call: TRBD2
v_call: TRBV7-2
clone_size: .
cdr3_aa: CASSTPPRLAGPSSYEQYF
cdr3_nt: TGTGCCAGCAGCACACCCCCTCGACTAGCGGGGCCGAGCTCCTACGAGCAGTACTTC

j_call: TRBJ2-3
d_call: .
v_call: TRBV18
clone_size: .
cdr3_aa: CASSPPSTTATDTQYF
cdr3_nt: TGTGCCAGCTCACCACCGTCCACTACCGCCACAGATACGCAGTATTTT

j_call: TRBJ1-4
d_call: TRBD1
v_call: TRBV27
clone_size: .
cdr3_aa: CASSYTTTGAANEKLFF
cdr3_nt: TGTGCCAGCAGCTACACAACGACAGGGGCAGCTAATGAAAAACTGTTTTTT

j_call: TRBJ1-1
d_call: .
v_call: TRBV4-2
clone_size: .
cdr3_aa: CASSQPDRRDTEAFF
cdr3_nt: TGTGCCAGCAGCCAGCCTGACAGGAGAGACACTGAAGCTTTCTTT

j_call: TRBJ2-1
d_call: TRBD2
v_call: TRBV6-5
clone_size: .
cdr3_aa: CASKRDGGEQFF
cdr3_nt: TGTGCCAGCAAGCGGGACGGAGGTGAGCAGTTCTTC

j_call: TRBJ2-1
d_call: TRBD2
v_call: TRBV14
clone_size: .
cdr3_aa: CASSLGLAGTQFF
cdr3_nt: TGTGCCAGCAGCCTCGGACTAGCGGGAACGCAGTTCTTC

j_call: TRBJ2-1
d_call: .
v_call: TRBV27
clone_size: .
cdr3_aa: CASTPFPFARGQFF
cdr3_nt: TGTGCCAGCACCCCTTTCCCCTTCGCCCGGGGGCAGTTCTTC

j_call: TRBJ1-5
d_call: .
v_call: TRBV4-2
clone_size: once
cdr3_aa: CASSPSLSNQPQHF
cdr3_nt: TGTGCCAGCAGCCCGTCACTTAGCAATCAGCCCCAGCATTTT

j_call: TRBJ2-1
d_call: .
v_call: TRBV4-3
clone_size: .
cdr3_aa: CASAGGSRYNEQFF
cdr3_nt: TGCGCCAGCGCTGGCGGGTCCCGCTACAATGAGCAGTTCTTC

j_call: TRBJ2-1
d_call: .
v_call: TRBV28
clone_size: .
cdr3_aa: CASSLFHRGSSYNEQFF
cdr3_nt: TGTGCCAGCAGTTTATTCCACCGGGGGAGCTCCTACAATGAGCAGTTCTTC

j_call: TRBJ1-1
d_call: .
v_call: TRBV20-1
clone_size: .
cdr3_aa: CSATGTVEAFF
cdr3_nt: TGCAGTGCTACCGGAACAGTTGAAGCTTTCTTT

j_call: TRBJ2-7
d_call: .
v_call: TRBV6-2/TRBV6-3
clone_size: .
cdr3_aa: CASSYSKGIVSYEQYF
cdr3_nt: TGTGCCAGCAGTTACTCGAAGGGAATAGTTTCCTACGAGCAGTACTTC

j_call: TRBJ1-6
d_call: .
v_call: TRBV3-1/TRBV3-2
clone_size: .
cdr3_aa: CASSIICPISYINSPLHF
cdr3_nt: TGTGCCAGCAGCATTATATGTCCCATTTCATACATCAATTCACCCCTCCACTTT

j_call: TRBJ2-3
d_call: .
v_call: TRBV14
clone_size: .
cdr3_aa: CASSQEGRVTDTQYF
cdr3_nt: TGTGCCAGCAGCCAAGAAGGCAGGGTCACAGATACGCAGTATTTT

j_call: TRBJ2-1
d_call: TRBD2
v_call: TRBV6-2/TRBV6-3
clone_size: .
cdr3_aa: CASSSGLADSDEQFF
cdr3_nt: TGTGCCAGCAGTTCTGGACTAGCGGATAGTGATGAGCAGTTCTTC

j_call: TRBJ1-4
d_call: TRBD1
v_call: TRBV28
clone_size: .
cdr3_aa: CASRLTGGTNEKLFF
cdr3_nt: TGTGCCAGCAGGCTTACAGGGGGCACTAATGAAAAACTGTTTTTT

j_call: TRBJ1-1
d_call: .
v_call: TRBV7-9
clone_size: .
cdr3_aa: CASRSRRGALAEAFF
cdr3_nt: TGTGCCAGCAGATCCCGTAGAGGGGCTCTCGCTGAAGCTTTCTTT

j_call: TRBJ2-7
d_call: .
v_call: TRBV4-3
clone_size: .
cdr3_aa: CASSQGGRRYEQYF
cdr3_nt: TGCGCCAGCAGCCAAGGGGGCCGGCGCTACGAGCAGTACTTC

j_call: TRBJ1-1
d_call: TRBD1
v_call: TRBV7-9
clone_size: few
cdr3_aa: CASSLFKQGVAEAFF
cdr3_nt: TGTGCCAGCAGCTTATTCAAACAGGGGGTGGCTGAAGCTTTCTTT

j_call: TRBJ2-1
d_call: TRBD2
v_call: TRBV3-1/TRBV3-2
clone_size: few
cdr3_aa: CASSLAGGGEQFF
cdr3_nt: TGTGCCAGCAGCCTAGCGGGAGGGGGTGAGCAGTTCTTC

j_call: TRBJ2-2
d_call: .
v_call: TRBV21-1
clone_size: once
cdr3_aa: CASSKCAGELFF
cdr3_nt: TGTGCCAGCAGCAAATGCGCCGGGGAGCTGTTTTTT

j_call: TRBJ2-1
d_call: TRBD2
v_call: TRBV11-1
clone_size: once
cdr3_aa: CASSGLAGGDNEQFF
cdr3_nt: TGTGCCAGCAGCGGACTAGCGGGAGGGGACAATGAGCAGTTCTTC

j_call: TRBJ1-6
d_call: TRBD1
v_call: TRBV7-3
clone_size: few
cdr3_aa: CASSSTGARNSPLHF
cdr3_nt: TGTGCCAGCAGCTCGACAGGGGCAAGGAATTCACCCCTCCACTTT

j_call: TRBJ1-2
d_call: .
v_call: TRBV28
clone_size: .
cdr3_aa: CASSLNGLIYGYTF
cdr3_nt: TGTGCCAGCAGTTTAAATGGGCTAATCTATGGCTACACCTTC

j_call: TRBJ1-3
d_call: TRBD1
v_call: TRBV5-1
clone_size: .
cdr3_aa: CASSLADRPGLGQGTNTIYF
cdr3_nt: TGCGCCAGCAGCTTGGCTGACCGCCCGGGGCTAGGACAGGGGACAAACACCATATATTTT

j_call: TRBJ2-7
d_call: .
v_call: TRBV3-1/TRBV3-2
clone_size: .
cdr3_aa: CASSQQREQYF
cdr3_nt: TGTGCCAGCAGCCAACAGCGGGAGCAGTACTTC

j_call: TRBJ1-2
d_call: TRBD1
v_call: TRBV6-5
clone_size: .
cdr3_aa: CASRPQTGPYGYTF
cdr3_nt: TGTGCCAGCAGGCCACAGACAGGGCCCTATGGCTACACCTTC

j_call: TRBJ1-1
d_call: .
v_call: TRBV12-3/TRBV12-4
clone_size: .
cdr3_aa: CASSLGGGTEAFF
cdr3_nt: TGTGCCAGCAGTTTAGGCGGCGGCACTGAAGCTTTCTTT

j_call: TRBJ2-5
d_call: .
v_call: TRBV28
clone_size: .
cdr3_aa: CASSPRRDSGETQYF
cdr3_nt: TGTGCCAGCAGCCCCAGGCGGGACAGCGGGGAGACCCAGTACTTC

j_call: TRBJ2-2
d_call: TRBD2
v_call: TRBV10-3
clone_size: .
cdr3_aa: CAISASGNTGELFF
cdr3_nt: TGTGCCATCAGTGCTAGCGGGAACACCGGGGAGCTGTTTTTT

j_call: TRBJ2-1
d_call: TRBD2
v_call: TRBV4-1
clone_size: .
cdr3_aa: CASSQEGLAGGRGFF
cdr3_nt: TGCGCCAGCAGCCAAGAGGGACTAGCGGGAGGGAGAGGGTTCTTC